The rows below give T cell receptor beta chains drawn from one sample of a study of blood T cell repertoires in COVID-19. Sequencing used immunoSEQ multiplex PCR; TCRdb keeps in-frame clones, though not all of them. The sample yields around 260,000 clones, around 81% seen once. Sequencing was done on a sample of peripheral blood. These receptor sequences come from a person between 65 and 79 years old with COVID-19, enrolled during active disease. Both conserved end residues are part of each CDR3. Each record gives: V gene, clone size, CDR3 protein. Only part of the rows carry a size: once, few, many, or a class if the clone is expanded.

v_gene: TRBV2
abundance: .
CDR3aa: CASQPQAGGPGEQYF

v_gene: TRBV30
abundance: once
CDR3aa: CAWSPGQSYEQYF

v_gene: TRBV12-2
abundance: .
CDR3aa: CASRSEEGGEQFF

v_gene: TRBV19
abundance: many
CDR3aa: CASSILGGRTDTQYF

v_gene: TRBV6-2/TRBV6-3
abundance: .
CDR3aa: CASSFQGYEQYF

v_gene: TRBV5-6
abundance: .
CDR3aa: CASSPLPQAGGTEAFF

v_gene: TRBV28
abundance: many
CDR3aa: CASSLLRDRLSGNTIYF

v_gene: TRBV5-6
abundance: few
CDR3aa: CASSLSTDRAQPQHF

v_gene: TRBV5-8
abundance: .
CDR3aa: CASSWGQGDLETQYF

v_gene: TRBV7-9
abundance: .
CDR3aa: CASSLESSNQPQHF

v_gene: TRBV9
abundance: .
CDR3aa: CASSFRDEGLNEKLFF

v_gene: TRBV3-1/TRBV3-2
abundance: .
CDR3aa: CASSPGRRAFF

v_gene: TRBV7-2
abundance: .
CDR3aa: CASSLQRGGPETQYF

v_gene: TRBV7-3
abundance: .
CDR3aa: CASASSGGAATQYF

v_gene: TRBV3-1/TRBV3-2
abundance: .
CDR3aa: CATVGSGGTDTQYF

v_gene: TRBV19
abundance: .
CDR3aa: CASNRRTGDYGYTF

v_gene: TRBV27
abundance: .
CDR3aa: CASSLGGGPLHF

v_gene: TRBV10-1
abundance: .
CDR3aa: CASSERSGNHEKLFF

v_gene: TRBV21-1
abundance: .
CDR3aa: CASSKDSRSSSYEQYF

v_gene: TRBV19
abundance: once
CDR3aa: CASSMATAYYEKLFF